These 19 T cell receptor beta chains came from one sample sequenced in a study of blood T cell repertoires in COVID-19. TCRdb's table, derived via immunoSEQ multiplex PCR, lists solely in-frame clones and lacks some. The data hold about 75,000 clones, with roughly 91% observed a single time. Sample: peripheral blood. Receptors originate from a human donor in a cohort sampled during active COVID-19.

The V and J genes are TRBV2 and TRBJ2-3; 13 nucleotides agree with TRBD2. The trim removed 5 bases at V and 6 bases at J, leaving 5 bases unmatched. CDR1 is SNHLY and CDR2 is FYNNEI in the germline V gene. CDR3 length: 15 amino acids. DNA for the CDR3: TGTGCCAGCAGTCGACTAGCGGGGGGCCGGGATACGCAGTATTTT. This codes for CASSRLAGGRDTQYF.

The CDR3 sequence: CAWSGEVLIGEQYF. The CDR3 coding sequence is TGTGCCTGGAGTGGGGAGGTTCTCATAGGCGAGCAGTACTTC. The V gene is TRBV30, the J gene TRBJ2-7; D is perhaps TRBD2 (6 bases). This CDR3 spans 14 amino acids. The V end lost 1 base, the J end lost 6 bases, and 16 bases lay between the germline ends. Germline-derived CDR1 and CDR2 are GTSNPN and SVGIG (reference sequence). The full variable domain, its missing parts supplied by reference TRBV30 and TRBJ2-7, is SQTIHQWPATLVQPVGSPLSLECTVEGTSNPNLYWYRQAAGRGLQLLFYSVGIGQISSEVPQNLSASRPQDRQFILSSKKLLLSDSGFYLCAWSGEVLIGEQYFGPGTRLTVT.

V is TRBV7-2 and J is TRBJ1-1, with D possibly matching TRBD1 (6 bases). Looked up from germline, CDR1 is SGHTA and CDR2 is FQGNSA. This CDR3 contains 15 residues. V lost 5 bases, J lost 4 bases, and 17 bases lay in between. In DNA, the CDR3 is TGTGCCAGCAGCCCTCGGGGGGGCCGGGTCACTGAAGCTTTCTTT. This codes for CASSPRGGRVTEAFF.

This chain links TRBV5-4 with TRBJ2-2, with D maybe TRBD2 (6 bases). The CDR3 length is 13 residues. The V end was cut by 7 bases, the J end by 1 base, with 8 bases between. CDR1 SGHNT and CDR2 YYREEE come from the germline V gene (reference sequence). CDR3 nucleotide sequence: TGTGCCAGCGCGGGGAGGAACACCGGGGAGCTGTTTTTT. The encoded protein is CASAGRNTGELFF.

This clone was observed once. The chain uses TRBV24-1 and TRBJ2-1, with TRBD2 matching 9 bases. Trimming took 4 bases from V and 4 from J; bases not matched to a gene: 4. The CDR3 is 15 residues long. The germline gives CDR1 KGHDR, CDR2 SFDVKD. CDR3 protein: CATSEASGTYNEQFF. In DNA form, the CDR3 reads TGTGCCACCAGTGAGGCTAGCGGGACTTACAATGAGCAGTTCTTC.

The chain combines TRBV21-1 with TRBJ2-5; the table's D call, TRBD1, has no DNA check behind it. TRBV21-1 is a documented pseudogene. The CDR3 is made up of 13 amino acids. This CDR3 reads CAAGGRQGETQYF. The CDR3 bases are TGTGCCGCCGGGGGGAGACAGGGGGAGACCCAGTACTTC.

The genes are TRBV6-2 or TRBV6-3 and TRBJ1-2, with 8 bases fitting TRBD1. V shed 5 bases, J shed 7 bases, and the junction held 12 bases outside the gene matches. Germline V gene sequence: CDR1 MNHEY, CDR2 SVGEGT. This CDR3 is built from 15 residues. The CDR3 sequence is CASSQRGTGKVGYTF. The CDR3 DNA reads TGTGCCAGCAGTCAACGCGGGACAGGAAAGGTTGGCTACACCTTC.

This clone was observed a few times. The gene calls are TRBV7-2 and TRBJ1-4; D is ambiguous. CDR1 and CDR2 from the germline V gene are SGHTA and FQGNSA. Trimming stripped 1 base from V and 8 bases from J, with 8 bases between. CDR3 length: 13 amino acids. CDR3 bases: TGTGCCAGCAGCTTAGTAGCGGACGAAAAACTGTTTTTT. Translated: CASSLVADEKLFF.

This clone was observed a handful of times. The chain employs TRBV6-5 and TRBJ2-7; TRBD1 aligns across 9 bases. There are 13 residues in the CDR3. The J segment lost 2 bases and the V segment lost 11 bases, leaving 7 bases of the junction unmatched. Germline assignment: CDR1 MNHEY and CDR2 SVGAGI. CDR3 sequence: CAGGQGITYEQYF. CDR3 coding DNA: TGTGCCGGGGGACAGGGAATTACCTACGAGCAGTACTTC.

The J gene is TRBJ2-1, the V gene TRBV2, with 9 bases lining up with TRBD2. Losses at the gene ends were 4 bases for V and 1 base for J; bases not matched to a gene: 5. CDR3 length: 16 amino acids. The germline V gene encodes CDR1 SNHLY and CDR2 FYNNEI. Written as DNA, the CDR3 is TGTGCCAGCAGTGGGGTAGCGGGAGCATCCTACAATGAGCAGTTCTTC. Translating gives CASSGVAGASYNEQFF.

In DNA form, the CDR3 reads TGTGCCAGCAGCTCCGGCTCGGGGTCGAACACCGGGGAGCTGTTTTTT. As protein: CASSSGSGSNTGELFF. The chain is built from TRBV11-3 and TRBJ2-2; the D gene is possibly TRBD2 (5 bases). Trimming left V 4 bases short and J 0 bases short, with 12 bases between. CDR1 and CDR2 (germline): SGHNT, YENEEA. CDR3 length: 16 residues. Full variable domain (rest looked up from reference TRBV11-3 and TRBJ2-2): EAGVVQSPRYKIIEKKQPVAFWCNPISGHNTLYWYLQNLGQGPELLIRYENEEAVDDSQLPKDRFSAERLKGVDSTLKIQPAELGDSAVYLCASSSGSGSNTGELFFGEGSRLTVL.

The chain is built from TRBV11-2 and TRBJ2-7; maybe TRBD1 (5 bases). The germline V gene has CDR1 SGHAT and CDR2 FQNNGV. Trimming stripped 5 bases from V and 3 bases from J, with 17 bases between. CDR3 length: 15 residues. CDR3 protein: CASSPRGSVGYEQYF. CDR3 nucleotides: TGTGCCAGCAGCCCTAGGGGTAGTGTAGGCTACGAGCAGTACTTC.

V usage is TRBV15 and J usage is TRBJ2-4; D ambiguous. Trimming removed 1 base from V and 2 bases from J, with 9 bases in between. CDR3 size: 15 residues. Germline CDR1 and CDR2: LNHNV and YYDKDF (reference sequence). The CDR3 bases are TGTGCCACCAGCAGAGGAGCTCCTTCCAAAAACATTCAGTACTTC. Its translation: CATSRGAPSKNIQYF.

This sequence joins TRBV6-6 and TRBJ1-1; D is unresolved. The CDR3 contains 13 residues. The ends were cut back, 10 bases at V and 1 base at J, with 13 bases in the middle. The germline gives CDR1 MNHNY, CDR2 SVGAGI (reference sequence). DNA for the CDR3: TGTGCCACCCTTGCGGGGAGGAACACTGAAGCTTTCTTT. It encodes CATLAGRNTEAFF.

The chain combines TRBV7-3 with TRBJ1-1, with 8 bases aligning to TRBD1. The germline gives CDR1 SGHTA, CDR2 FQGTGA. The CDR3 is 15 amino acids. The ends lost 5 bases at V and 1 base at J; junction bases unmatched: 6. The CDR3 sequence: CASSPHGTGNTEAFF. In DNA form, the CDR3 reads TGTGCCAGCAGCCCGCACGGGACAGGGAACACTGAAGCTTTCTTT.

The V and J genes are TRBV18 and TRBJ2-4; 8 nucleotides agree with TRBD1. This CDR3 has 18 amino acids. V was clipped by 3 bases and J by 6 bases; unmatched bases: 16. CDR1 KGHSH and CDR2 LQKENI come from the germline V gene. Here the CDR3 reads CASSPIQGKGQARNIQYF. DNA of the CDR3: TGTGCCAGCTCACCTATTCAGGGGAAGGGACAGGCCCGAAACATTCAGTACTTC.

This chain uses TRBV15 with TRBJ2-3, with TRBD1 matching 9 bases. Germline V gives CDR1 LNHNV, CDR2 YYDKDF (reference sequence). With V trimmed by 3 bases and J by 1 base, 2 bases remained unmatched. The CDR3 is 15 residues long. The CDR3 loop reads CATSSRDRGTDTQYF. CDR3 DNA sequence: TGTGCCACCAGCAGCCGGGACAGGGGCACAGATACGCAGTATTTT.

The gene calls are TRBV9 and TRBJ1-1; TRBD1 matches 11 bases. V dropped 3 bases and J dropped 6; count of bases not matched to a gene: 7. CDR3 size: 15 residues. Germline CDR1 reads SGDLS; CDR2 reads YYNGEE. The CDR3 coding sequence is TGTGCCAGCAGCGCTGGACAGGGGGCGCGGGCTGAAGCTTTCTTT. Its translation is CASSAGQGARAEAFF.

The chain is built from TRBV4-1 and TRBJ1-2; D gene uncertain. Trimming pared 0 bases from V and 4 bases from J, leaving 9 bases between. Germline CDR1 MGHRA, CDR2 YSYEKL. The CDR3 loop spans 14 amino acids. CDR3 sequence (DNA): TGCGCCAGCAGCCAAGATCGGGGAACCTATGGCTACACCTTC. It specifies CASSQDRGTYGYTF.